This TCR beta chain was sequenced for a study of blood T cell repertoires in COVID-19. The repertoire was sequenced with immunoSEQ multiplex PCR; TCRdb's copy has only in-frame clones and lacks some. Of roughly 150,000 clones in the sample, more than 80% are singletons; the top ten hold 11%. Germline V gene sequence: CDR1 LNHDA, CDR2 SQIVND (reference sequence). V trimming: 7 bases; J trimming: 1 base; junction bases outside the gene matches: 6. This CDR3 comprises 14 residues. The chain links TRBV19 to TRBJ1-1, with TRBD1 matching over 7 bases. The specimen was peripheral blood. This receptor was obtained from a woman over 75 with acute or convalescent COVID-19. In nucleotides, the CDR3 is TGTGCCAGTATCGCCCGGGACAGGAACACTGAAGCTTTCTTT. Translation gives CASIARDRNTEAFF. Using reference TRBV19 and TRBJ1-1 for the parts outside the CDR3, the full variable domain is DGGITQSPKYLFRKEGQNVTLSCEQNLNHDAMYWYRQDPGQGLRLIYYSQIVNDFQKGDIAEGYSVSREKKESFPLTVTSAQKNPTAFYLCASIARDRNTEAFFGQGTRLTVV.